This TCR beta chain was documented in a study of Graves' ophthalmopathy and Graves' hyperthyroidism. Study-wide findings and caveats: Also, most clonotypes expanded in the thyroid above 0.001 frequency appeared in blood.

The sequenced template was RNA, covering the TCR beta CDR3 region. The first round was an RT-PCR with HTBI primers, and the second round was a multiplex PCR. TCRdb itself ran the multiplex PCR reads through MiXCR, one entry per CDR3 protein. The data show roughly 300,000 distinct CDR3 sequences, 15% to 20% seen once. Pregnant or lactating patients and those with other autoimmune diseases or uncontrolled infections were excluded. In germline, CDR1 is MNHEY, CDR2 SVGEGT. The length of the CDR3 is 14 residues. V dropped 6 bases and J dropped 3 bases, with 15 bases sitting between them. There are a few counts of this clonotype. No antigen is known for it.

Source material: peripheral blood. The sequence was collected from an adult man with Graves' ophthalmopathy. The rearrangement uses TRBV6-2 or TRBV6-3 and TRBJ2-7, with D perhaps matching TRBD1 (6 bases). The CDR3 region is CASRSPPQGYEQYF. CDR3 nucleotide sequence: TGTGCCAGCAGAAGCCCACCACAGGGCTACGAGCAGTACTTC.